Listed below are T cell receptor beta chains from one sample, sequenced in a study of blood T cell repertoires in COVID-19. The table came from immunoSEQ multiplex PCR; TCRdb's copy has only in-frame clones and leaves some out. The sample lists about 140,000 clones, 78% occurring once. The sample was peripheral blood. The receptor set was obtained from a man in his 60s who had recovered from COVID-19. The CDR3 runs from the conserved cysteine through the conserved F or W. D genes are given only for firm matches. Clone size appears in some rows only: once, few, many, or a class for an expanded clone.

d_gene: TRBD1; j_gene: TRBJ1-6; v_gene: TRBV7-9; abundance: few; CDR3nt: TGTGCCACCAGGGGGGAGGGCTCACCCCTCCACTTT; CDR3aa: CATRGEGSPLHF
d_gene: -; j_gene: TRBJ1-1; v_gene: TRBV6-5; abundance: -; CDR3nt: TGTGCCAGCAGTTACTCGATCGCAAGCCCAAACACTGAAGCTTTCTTT; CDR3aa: CASSYSIASPNTEAFF
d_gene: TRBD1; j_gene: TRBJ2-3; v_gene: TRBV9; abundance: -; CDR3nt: TGTGCCAGTGCCCCCGGGACAGGGGTTAAAGATACGCAGTATTTT; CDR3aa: CASAPGTGVKDTQYF
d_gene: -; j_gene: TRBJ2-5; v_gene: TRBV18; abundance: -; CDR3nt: TGTGCCAGCTCACCAGGAGGATCCCAAGAGACCCAGTACTTC; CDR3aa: CASSPGGSQETQYF
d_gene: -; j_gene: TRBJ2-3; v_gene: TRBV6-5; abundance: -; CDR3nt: TGTGCCAGCAGTTACTCGAGGCAGGGAAGCACAGATACGCAGTATTTT; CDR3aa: CASSYSRQGSTDTQYF
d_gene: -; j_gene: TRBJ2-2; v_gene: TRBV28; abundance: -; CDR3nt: TGTGCCAGCAGTTTCCCCCAAGAGTTCGGGGAGCTGTTTTTT; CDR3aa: CASSFPQEFGELFF
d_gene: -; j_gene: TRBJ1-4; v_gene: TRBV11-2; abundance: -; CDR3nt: TGTGCCAGCAGCTTAAATCTGGTGGCAGGCCTTAATGAAAAACTGTTTTTT; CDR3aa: CASSLNLVAGLNEKLFF
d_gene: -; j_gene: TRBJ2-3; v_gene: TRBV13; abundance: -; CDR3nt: TGTGCCAGCAGCTTGCTAGAACTTACCGTCACAGATACGCAGTATTTT; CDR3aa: CASSLLELTVTDTQYF
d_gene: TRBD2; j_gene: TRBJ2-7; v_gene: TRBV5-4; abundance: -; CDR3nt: TGTGCCAGCAGCCCTAGCGGGAGGGCCTACGAGCAGTACTTC; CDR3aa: CASSPSGRAYEQYF
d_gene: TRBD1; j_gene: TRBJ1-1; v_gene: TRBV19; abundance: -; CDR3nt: TGTGCCAGTAGTTTCGACAGGGTTACTGAAGCTTTCTTT; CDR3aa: CASSFDRVTEAFF
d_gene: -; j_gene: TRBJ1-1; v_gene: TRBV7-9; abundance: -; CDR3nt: TGTGCCAGCAGCCTCGGGGACTCTGAAGCTTTCTTT; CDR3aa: CASSLGDSEAFF
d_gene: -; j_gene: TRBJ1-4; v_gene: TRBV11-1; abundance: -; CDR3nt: TGTGCCAGCAGCCGCGCGAGGGAGGAAAAACTGTTTTTT; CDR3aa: CASSRAREEKLFF
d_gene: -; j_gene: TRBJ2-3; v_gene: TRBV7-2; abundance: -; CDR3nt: TGTGCCAGCAGCTCGCACATGAGCACAGATACGCAGTATTTT; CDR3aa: CASSSHMSTDTQYF
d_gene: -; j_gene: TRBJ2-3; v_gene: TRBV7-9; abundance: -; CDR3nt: TGTGCCAGCAGCCCCCCATGGGGCGGGGCTACAGATACGCAGTATTTT; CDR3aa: CASSPPWGGATDTQYF
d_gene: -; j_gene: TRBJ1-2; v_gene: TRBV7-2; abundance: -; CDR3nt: TGTGCCAGCAGCTCGCGGAGTGGCTACACCTTC; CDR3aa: CASSSRSGYTF
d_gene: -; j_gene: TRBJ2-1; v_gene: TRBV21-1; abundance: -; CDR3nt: TGTGCCAGCAGCGTCCAGGGGGCGCCGGGGCTTTACAATGAGCAGTTCTTC; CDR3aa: CASSVQGAPGLYNEQFF
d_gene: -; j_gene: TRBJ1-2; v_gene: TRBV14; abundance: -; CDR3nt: TGTGCCAGCAGCCCCAGGGCCTCGCCTGGGTATGGCTACACCTTC; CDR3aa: CASSPRASPGYGYTF
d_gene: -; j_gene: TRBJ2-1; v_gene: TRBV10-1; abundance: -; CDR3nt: TGCGCCAGCATTTTCAAGTGGAGCTCCTACAATGAGCAGTTCTTC; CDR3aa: CASIFKWSSYNEQFF
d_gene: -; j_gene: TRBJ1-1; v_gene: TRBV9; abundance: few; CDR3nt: TGTGCCAGCAGCGTAGACGAGGGCCGGACTGAAGCTTTCTTT; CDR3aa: CASSVDEGRTEAFF
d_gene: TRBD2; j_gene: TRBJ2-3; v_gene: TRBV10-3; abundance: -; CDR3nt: TGTGCCATCAGTGGTGGGACTAGCGGGGGGGCGGTAGATACGCAGTATTTT; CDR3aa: CAISGGTSGGAVDTQYF
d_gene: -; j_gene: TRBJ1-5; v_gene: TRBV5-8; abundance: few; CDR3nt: TGTGCCAGCAGTCCGAGGACAGGCAATCAGCCCCAGCATTTT; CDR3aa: CASSPRTGNQPQHF
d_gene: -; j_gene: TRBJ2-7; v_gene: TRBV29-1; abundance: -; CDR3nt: TGCAGCGTTGAAACCAATCGGGACACCCCCTACGAGCAGTACTTC; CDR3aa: CSVETNRDTPYEQYF
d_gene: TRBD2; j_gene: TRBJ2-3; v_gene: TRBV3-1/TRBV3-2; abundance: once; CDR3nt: TGTGCCAGCAGCCAGGGGACTAGCTCATACACAGATACGCAGTATTTT; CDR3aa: CASSQGTSSYTDTQYF
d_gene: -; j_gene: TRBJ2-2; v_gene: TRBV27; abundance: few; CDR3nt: TGTGCCAGCGCGGGATTCGGACGCCCCATCAACACCGGGGAGCTGTTTTTT; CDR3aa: CASAGFGRPINTGELFF
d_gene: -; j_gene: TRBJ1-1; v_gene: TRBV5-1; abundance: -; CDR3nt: TGCGCCAGCAGCAACGGACAGTCGGGTACTGAAGCTTTCTTT; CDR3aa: CASSNGQSGTEAFF
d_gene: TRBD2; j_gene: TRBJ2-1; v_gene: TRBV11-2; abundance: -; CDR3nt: TGTGCCAGCAGCACATTAGGAGCTAGCGGGCTCTCCTACAATGAGCAGTTCTTC; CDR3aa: CASSTLGASGLSYNEQFF
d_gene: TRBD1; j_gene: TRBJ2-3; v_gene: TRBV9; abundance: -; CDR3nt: TGTGCCAGCAGCCAGGGGGTTGACACGCAGTATTTT; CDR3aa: CASSQGVDTQYF
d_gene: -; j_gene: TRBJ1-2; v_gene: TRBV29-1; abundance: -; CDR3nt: TGCAGCGTTGAGATTAGAACAGGTCCAGCTCAATCTTCCGTCGGCTATGGCTACACCTTC; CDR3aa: CSVEIRTGPAQSSVGYGYTF
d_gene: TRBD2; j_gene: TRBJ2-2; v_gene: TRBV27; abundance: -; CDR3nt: TGTGCCAGCAGTGCCTGGACTAGCGGAAGGACCGGGGAGCTGTTTTTT; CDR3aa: CASSAWTSGRTGELFF
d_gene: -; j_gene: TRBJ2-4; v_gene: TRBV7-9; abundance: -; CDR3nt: TGTGCCAGCAGCTTAACAGGGTTGAACATTCAGTACTTC; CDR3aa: CASSLTGLNIQYF
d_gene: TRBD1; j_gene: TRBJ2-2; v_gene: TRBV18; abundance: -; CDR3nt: TGTGCCAGCTCGTGGGACAGGGCGAACACCGGGGAGCTGTTTTTT; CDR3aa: CASSWDRANTGELFF
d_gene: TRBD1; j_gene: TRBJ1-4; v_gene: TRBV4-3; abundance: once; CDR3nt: TGCGCCAGCAGCCAAATACAGGGGGGAAATGAAAAACTGTTTTTT; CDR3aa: CASSQIQGGNEKLFF
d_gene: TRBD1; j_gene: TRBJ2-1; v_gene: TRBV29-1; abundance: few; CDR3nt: TGCAGCGTTGAGCAGGGACAGGGGGCAGACAATGAGCAGTTCTTC; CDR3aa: CSVEQGQGADNEQFF
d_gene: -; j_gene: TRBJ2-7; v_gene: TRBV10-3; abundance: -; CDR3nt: TGTGCCATCAGTGCAAGGCAGGGTATATACGAGCAGTACTTC; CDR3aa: CAISARQGIYEQYF
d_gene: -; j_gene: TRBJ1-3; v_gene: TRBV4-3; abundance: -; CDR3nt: TGCGCCAGCAGCCAAGACCGACACCCTGGAAACACCATATATTTT; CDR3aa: CASSQDRHPGNTIYF
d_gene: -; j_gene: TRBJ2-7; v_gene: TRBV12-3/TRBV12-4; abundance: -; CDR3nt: TGTGCCAGCAGTTTAACCACTGGAGACAGAGCATACTTC; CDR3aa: CASSLTTGDRAYF
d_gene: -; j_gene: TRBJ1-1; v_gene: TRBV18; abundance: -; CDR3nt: TGTGCCAGCTCCCACTTTGAGTTGGGGCCACAAAACACTGAAGCTTTCTTT; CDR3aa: CASSHFELGPQNTEAFF